This T cell receptor (beta chain) was profiled in a study of human T cells and chemical hapten exposure. Across the study: Patients were mainly female, each with alopecia areata, totalis or universalis. Slight volume differences across pooled libraries mainly accounted for varying per-sample TCR yields.

Each CDR3 protein gets one entry after TCRdb re-called the RACE reads with MiXCR. The sample shows about 350,000 distinct CDR3 sequences, 5.5% of them seen only once. The time point denotes: pre-sensitization, week 0. Treatment noted: therapeutic diphenylcyclopropenone sensitization with weekly scalp DPC. The CDR3 covers 14 residues. Germline V gene sequence: CDR1 SGDLS, CDR2 YYNGEE. V lost 3 bases and J 3 bases, leaving 9 bases between the germline ends. In its sample, this clonotype was seen a few times. This TCR was sampled from a woman between 18 and 29 years old with alopecia areata. Some clones in this sample may be carry-over from other donors' samples. The chain uses TRBV9 and TRBJ2-2, with TRBD2 as a possible D gene (6 bases). The sample here was whole blood, taken in connection with sensitization to the hapten diphenylcyclopropenone (DPC). For the CDR3, the DNA is TGTGCCAGCAGCGGCGGGGAGGACACCGGGGAGCTGTTTTTT. Its protein product is CASSGGEDTGELFF. The complete variable domain, with remaining parts taken from reference TRBV9 and TRBJ2-2, reads DSGVTQTPKHLITATGQRVTLRCSPRSGDLSVYWYQQSLDQGLQFLIQYYNGEERAKGNILERFSAQQFPDLHSELNLSSLELGDSALYFCASSGGEDTGELFFGEGSRLTVL.